The sample holds many counts of the clone carrying this T cell receptor (beta chain). Antigen: not known. This entry is derived from a study of T cell repertoires in cytomegalovirus infection. General study results and limits: Ex vivo, HLA-C-restricted CMV-specific TCR beta clonotypes prevailed over the rest of the response. Carriers of CMV plus the relevant HLA were identified by cumulative public TCR beta family frequency.

TCRdb re-derived calls from the reads in MiXCR, one entry per CDR3 protein. This repertoire shows fewer than 250,000 distinct CDR3 sequences, around 12% found once; its top ten account for 1.5% to 2%. CDR3 length: 13 amino acids. Per the germline V gene, CDR1 is LGHNT and CDR2 is FRNRAP. V was shortened by 7 bases and J by 7 bases, with 14 bases between the two germline ends. Sequencing was carried out using PBMCs. This sequence joins TRBV12-5 and TRBJ1-5, with D perhaps TRBD1 (5 bases). This clonotype was obtained from a human donor in good health (CMV status not recorded). Some clones in this sample may be carry-over from other donors' samples. This CDR3 is CASAGRDSQPQHF. Here the CDR3 DNA reads TGTGCTAGTGCCGGCCGGGACTCACAGCCCCAGCATTTT.